This T cell receptor beta chain stems from a study of blood T cell repertoires in COVID-19. On the study more broadly: The samples span acute and convalescent COVID-19 from the United States, Italy and Spain. PBMCs, B-cell-depleted T cells, or T cells provided the cDNA or gDNA that made up the material.

This CDR3 is 14 amino acids long. Germline-derived CDR1 and CDR2 are SQVTM and ANQGSEA. The germline V and J ends were trimmed by 1 base and 9 bases, with 18 bases remaining between them. In the original workflow: Reference gene primer amplification in the assay estimated nucleated cell counts. The assay was immunoSEQ multiplex PCR, and TCRdb's table has in-frame clones only and misses some. V and J calls and clone size are given by that table; D and trimming were obtained from the DNA. Of about 220,000 clones listed, over 75% are singletons. Sequenced sample: peripheral blood. V gene TRBV29-1 combines with J gene TRBJ2-5; D unclear. The source of this sequence is a human donor in a cohort sampled during active COVID-19. CDR3 in amino acids: CSVEGPPPEQAQYF. The DNA for the CDR3 is TGCAGCGTTGAAGGGCCCCCCCCCGAGCAGGCCCAGTACTTC.